Sequencing of this T cell receptor beta chain was carried out in a study of shared clonotypes between healthy human individuals. V lost 3 bases, J lost 5 bases, and 7 bases stayed unmatched. This CDR3 contains 18 residues. CDR1 and CDR2 (germline): KGHSH, LQKENI. Splitting the CD4+ cells yielded a CD45RA+ naive subset and a CD45RA-negative memory subset. Each PCR replicate from the sorted subsets contained about 200 ng DNA, which is 25,000 to 30,000 T cell genomes. In the authors' methods: Filtering was not the same, since immunoSEQ gave junction-only sequences without quality scores. Repertoires were generated with immunoSEQ multiplex PCR, while TCRdb's copy carries only in-frame clones and drops some. V and J calls and clone size follow that table, whereas D and trimming were derived from the DNA. The data contain about 2.4 million clones, around nine tenths of them singletons.

This TCR was sampled from a man aged 18 to 29 in good health. This chain uses TRBV18 with TRBJ2-2, with 15 bases matching TRBD2. Sequencing was carried out using naive CD4+ T cells sorted from blood. Subset: CD45RA+ positively selected. CDR3 coding DNA: TGTGCCAGCTCACCTCCGGGACTAGCGGGAGGAGCTACCGGGGAGCTGTTTTTT. Amino acids: CASSPPGLAGGATGELFF.